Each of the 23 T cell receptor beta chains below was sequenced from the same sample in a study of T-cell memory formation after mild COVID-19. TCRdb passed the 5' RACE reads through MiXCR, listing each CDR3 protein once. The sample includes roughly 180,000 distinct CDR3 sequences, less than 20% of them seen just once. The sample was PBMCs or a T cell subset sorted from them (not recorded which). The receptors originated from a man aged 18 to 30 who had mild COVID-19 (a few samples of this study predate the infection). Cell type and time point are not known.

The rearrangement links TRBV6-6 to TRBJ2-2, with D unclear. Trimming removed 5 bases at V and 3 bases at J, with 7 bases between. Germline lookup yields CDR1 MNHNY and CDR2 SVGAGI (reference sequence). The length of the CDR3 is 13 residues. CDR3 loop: CASSQGYTGELFF. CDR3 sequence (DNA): TGTGCCAGCAGTCAAGGGTACACCGGGGAGCTGTTTTTT.

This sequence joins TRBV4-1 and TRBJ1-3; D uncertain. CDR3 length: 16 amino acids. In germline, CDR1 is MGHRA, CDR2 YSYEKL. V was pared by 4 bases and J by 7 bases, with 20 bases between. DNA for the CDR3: TGCGCCAGCAGCCTACACGGGGATGAGGGTGCTAACACCATATATTTT. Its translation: CASSLHGDEGANTIYF.

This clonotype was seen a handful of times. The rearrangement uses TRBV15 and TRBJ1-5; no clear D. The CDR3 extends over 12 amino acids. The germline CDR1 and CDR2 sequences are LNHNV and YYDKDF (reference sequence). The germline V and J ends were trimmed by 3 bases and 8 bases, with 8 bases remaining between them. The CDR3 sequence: CATSSHREPQHF. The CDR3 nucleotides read TGTGCCACCAGCAGCCATAGGGAGCCCCAGCATTTT.

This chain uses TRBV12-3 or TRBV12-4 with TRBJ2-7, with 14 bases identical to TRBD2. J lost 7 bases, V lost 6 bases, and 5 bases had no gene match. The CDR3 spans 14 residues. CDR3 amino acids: CASRGTSGGREQYF. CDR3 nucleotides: TGTGCCAGCAGGGGGACTAGCGGGGGAAGGGAGCAGTACTTC.

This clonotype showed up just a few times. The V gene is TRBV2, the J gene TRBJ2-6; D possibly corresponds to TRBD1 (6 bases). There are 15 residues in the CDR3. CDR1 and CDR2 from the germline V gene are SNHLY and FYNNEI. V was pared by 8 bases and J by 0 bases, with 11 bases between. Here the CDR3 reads CASGGDISGANVLTF. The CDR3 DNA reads TGTGCCAGCGGTGGGGACATCTCTGGGGCCAACGTCCTGACTTTC.

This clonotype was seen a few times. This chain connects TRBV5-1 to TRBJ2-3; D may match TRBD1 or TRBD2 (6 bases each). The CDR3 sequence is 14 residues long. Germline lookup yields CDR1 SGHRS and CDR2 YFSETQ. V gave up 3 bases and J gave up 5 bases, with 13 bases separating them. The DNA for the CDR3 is TGCGCCAGCAGCTGGAGGGGGATCGAAGATACGCAGTATTTT. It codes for CASSWRGIEDTQYF. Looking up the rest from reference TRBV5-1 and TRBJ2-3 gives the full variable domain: KAGVTQTPRYLIKTRGQQVTLSCSPISGHRSVSWYQQTPGQGLQFLFEYFSETQRNKGNFPGRFSGRQFSNSRSEMNVSTLELGDSALYLCASSWRGIEDTQYFGPGTRLTVL.

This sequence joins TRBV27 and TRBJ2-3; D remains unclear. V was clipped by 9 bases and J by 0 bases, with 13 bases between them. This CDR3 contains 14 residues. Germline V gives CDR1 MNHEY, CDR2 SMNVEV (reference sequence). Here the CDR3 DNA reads TGTGCCAGTGCAGATTCACTGAGCACAGATACGCAGTATTTT. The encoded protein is CASADSLSTDTQYF.

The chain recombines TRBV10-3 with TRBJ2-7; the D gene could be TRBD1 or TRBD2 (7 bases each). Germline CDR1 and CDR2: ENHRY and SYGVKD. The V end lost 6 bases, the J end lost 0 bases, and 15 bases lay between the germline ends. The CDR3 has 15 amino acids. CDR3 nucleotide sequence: TGTGCCATCAGCAGCGGGACAGCAAGCTCCTACGAGCAGTACGTC. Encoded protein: CAISSGTASSYEQYV.

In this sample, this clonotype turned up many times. CDR3 amino acids: CASSQEGIGATNTGELFF. Here the CDR3 DNA reads TGCGCCAGCAGCCAAGAAGGAATCGGGGCCACGAACACCGGGGAGCTGTTTTTT. This rearrangement joins TRBV4-3 to TRBJ2-2; possibly TRBD1 or TRBD2 for D (5 bases each). The CDR3 is 18 residues long. Germline lookup yields CDR1 LGHNA and CDR2 YSLEER. V lost 0 bases and J lost 0, with 14 bases in between.

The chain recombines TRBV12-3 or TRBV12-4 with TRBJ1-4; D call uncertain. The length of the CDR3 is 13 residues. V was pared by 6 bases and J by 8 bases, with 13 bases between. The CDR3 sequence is CASRIQAGEKLFF. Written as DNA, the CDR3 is TGTGCCAGCAGAATCCAGGCGGGAGAAAAACTGTTTTTT.

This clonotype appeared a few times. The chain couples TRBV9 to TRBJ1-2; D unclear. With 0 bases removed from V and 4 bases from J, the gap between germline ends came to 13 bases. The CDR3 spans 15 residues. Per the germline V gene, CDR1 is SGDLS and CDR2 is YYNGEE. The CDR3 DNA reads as TGTGCCAGCAGCGTAGAGGAGGGCGCTACCTATGGCTACACCTTC. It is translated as CASSVEEGATYGYTF. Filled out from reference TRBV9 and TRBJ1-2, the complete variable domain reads DSGVTQTPKHLITATGQRVTLRCSPRSGDLSVYWYQQSLDQGLQFLIQYYNGEERAKGNILERFSAQQFPDLHSELNLSSLELGDSALYFCASSVEEGATYGYTFGSGTRLTVV.

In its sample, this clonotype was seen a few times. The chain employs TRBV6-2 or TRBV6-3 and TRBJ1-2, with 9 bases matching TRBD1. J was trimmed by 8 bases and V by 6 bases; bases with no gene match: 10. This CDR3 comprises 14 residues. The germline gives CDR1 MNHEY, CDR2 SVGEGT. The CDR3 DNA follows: TGTGCCAGCAGACGACCGGGACAGGGTCCCGGCTACACCTTC. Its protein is CASRRPGQGPGYTF.

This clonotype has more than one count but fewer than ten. CDR3 in amino acids: CASSYDGDKGVNTGELFF. The CDR3 nucleotides read TGTGCCAGCAGTTACGACGGAGACAAGGGAGTGAACACCGGGGAGCTGTTTTTT. The chain employs TRBV6-6 and TRBJ2-2, with a tentative D call TRBD2 (5 bases). V was pared by 2 bases and J by 1 base, with 17 bases between. The CDR3 is 18 residues long. In germline, CDR1 is MNHNY, CDR2 SVGAGI (reference sequence).

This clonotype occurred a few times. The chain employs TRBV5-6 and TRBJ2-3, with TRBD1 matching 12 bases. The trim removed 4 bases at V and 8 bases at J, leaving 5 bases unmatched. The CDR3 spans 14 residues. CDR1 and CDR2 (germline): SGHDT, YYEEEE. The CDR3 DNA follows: TGTGCCAGCAGCCCGGGACAGGGGGCGGGTACGCAGTATTTT. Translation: CASSPGQGAGTQYF.

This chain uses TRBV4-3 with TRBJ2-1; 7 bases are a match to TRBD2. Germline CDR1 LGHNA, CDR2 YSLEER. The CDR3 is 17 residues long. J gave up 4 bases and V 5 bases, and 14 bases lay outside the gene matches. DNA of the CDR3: TGCGCCAGCAGCGCTTCCGGCAGCGGGAACTGGTACAATGAGCAGTTCTTC. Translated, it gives CASSASGSGNWYNEQFF.

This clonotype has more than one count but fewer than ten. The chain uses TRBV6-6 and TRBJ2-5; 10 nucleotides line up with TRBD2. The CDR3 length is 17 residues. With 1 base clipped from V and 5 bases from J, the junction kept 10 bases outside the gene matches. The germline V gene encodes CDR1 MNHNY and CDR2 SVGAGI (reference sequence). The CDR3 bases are TGTGCCAGCAGTTACTATTTATTAGCGGGGGGCCGGGAGACCCAGTACTTC. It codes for CASSYYLLAGGRETQYF.

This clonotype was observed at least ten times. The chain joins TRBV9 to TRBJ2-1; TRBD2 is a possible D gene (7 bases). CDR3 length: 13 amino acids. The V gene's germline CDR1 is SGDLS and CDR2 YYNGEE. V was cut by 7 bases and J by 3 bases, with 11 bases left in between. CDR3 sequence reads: CASGGAVYNEQFF. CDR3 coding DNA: TGTGCCAGCGGGGGGGCAGTCTACAATGAGCAGTTCTTC.

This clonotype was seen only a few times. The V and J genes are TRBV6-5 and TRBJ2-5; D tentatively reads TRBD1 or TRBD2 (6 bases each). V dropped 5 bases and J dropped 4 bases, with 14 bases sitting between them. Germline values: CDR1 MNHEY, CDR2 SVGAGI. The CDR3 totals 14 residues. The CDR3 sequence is CASSASGGLETQYF. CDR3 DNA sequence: TGTGCCAGCAGTGCCTCCGGGGGCTTAGAGACCCAGTACTTC.

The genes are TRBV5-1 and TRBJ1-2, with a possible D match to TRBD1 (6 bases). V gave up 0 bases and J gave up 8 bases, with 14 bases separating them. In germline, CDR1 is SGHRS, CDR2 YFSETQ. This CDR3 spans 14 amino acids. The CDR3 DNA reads TGCGCCAGCAGCTTGGAGGGGGAGTGGCGGGGCTACACCTTC. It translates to CASSLEGEWRGYTF. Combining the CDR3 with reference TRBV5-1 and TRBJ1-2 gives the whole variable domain KAGVTQTPRYLIKTRGQQVTLSCSPISGHRSVSWYQQTPGQGLQFLFEYFSETQRNKGNFPGRFSGRQFSNSRSEMNVSTLELGDSALYLCASSLEGEWRGYTFGSGTRLTVV.

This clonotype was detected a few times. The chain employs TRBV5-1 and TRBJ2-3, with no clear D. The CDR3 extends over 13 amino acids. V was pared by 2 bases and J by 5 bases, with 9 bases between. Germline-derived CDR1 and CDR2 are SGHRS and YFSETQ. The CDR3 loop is CASSFRMGDTQYF. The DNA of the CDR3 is TGCGCCAGCAGCTTCCGTATGGGAGATACGCAGTATTTT.

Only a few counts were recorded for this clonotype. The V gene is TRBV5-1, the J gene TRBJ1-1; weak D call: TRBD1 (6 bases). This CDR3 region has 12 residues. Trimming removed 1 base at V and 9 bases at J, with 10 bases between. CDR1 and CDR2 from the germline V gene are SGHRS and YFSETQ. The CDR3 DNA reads TGCGCCAGCAGCTTGAATGGGGGGCAAGCTTTCTTT. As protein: CASSLNGGQAFF. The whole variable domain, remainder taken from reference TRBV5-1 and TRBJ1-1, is KAGVTQTPRYLIKTRGQQVTLSCSPISGHRSVSWYQQTPGQGLQFLFEYFSETQRNKGNFPGRFSGRQFSNSRSEMNVSTLELGDSALYLCASSLNGGQAFFGQGTRLTVV.

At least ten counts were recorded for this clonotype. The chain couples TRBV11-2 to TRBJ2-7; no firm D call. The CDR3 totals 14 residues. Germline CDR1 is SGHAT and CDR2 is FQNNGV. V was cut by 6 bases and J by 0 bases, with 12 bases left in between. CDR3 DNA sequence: TGTGCCAGCAGTCGGATAGAGAGCTCCTACGAGCAGTACTTC. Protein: CASSRIESSYEQYF.

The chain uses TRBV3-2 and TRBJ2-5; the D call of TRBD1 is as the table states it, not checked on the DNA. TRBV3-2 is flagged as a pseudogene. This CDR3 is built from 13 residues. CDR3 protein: CASSRTGEETQYF. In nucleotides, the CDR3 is TGTGCCAGCAGCCGGACAGGGGAAGAGACCCAGTACTTC.